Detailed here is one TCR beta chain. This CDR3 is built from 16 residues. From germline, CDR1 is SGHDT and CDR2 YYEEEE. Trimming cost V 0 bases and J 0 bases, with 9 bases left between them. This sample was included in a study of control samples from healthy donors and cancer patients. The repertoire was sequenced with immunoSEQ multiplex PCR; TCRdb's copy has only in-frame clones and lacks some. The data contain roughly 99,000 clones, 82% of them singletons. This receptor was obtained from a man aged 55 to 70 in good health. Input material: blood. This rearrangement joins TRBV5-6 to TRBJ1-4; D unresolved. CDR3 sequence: CASSLGRSATNEKLFF. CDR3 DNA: TGTGCCAGCAGCTTGGGCAGGAGTGCAACTAATGAAAAACTGTTTTTT.